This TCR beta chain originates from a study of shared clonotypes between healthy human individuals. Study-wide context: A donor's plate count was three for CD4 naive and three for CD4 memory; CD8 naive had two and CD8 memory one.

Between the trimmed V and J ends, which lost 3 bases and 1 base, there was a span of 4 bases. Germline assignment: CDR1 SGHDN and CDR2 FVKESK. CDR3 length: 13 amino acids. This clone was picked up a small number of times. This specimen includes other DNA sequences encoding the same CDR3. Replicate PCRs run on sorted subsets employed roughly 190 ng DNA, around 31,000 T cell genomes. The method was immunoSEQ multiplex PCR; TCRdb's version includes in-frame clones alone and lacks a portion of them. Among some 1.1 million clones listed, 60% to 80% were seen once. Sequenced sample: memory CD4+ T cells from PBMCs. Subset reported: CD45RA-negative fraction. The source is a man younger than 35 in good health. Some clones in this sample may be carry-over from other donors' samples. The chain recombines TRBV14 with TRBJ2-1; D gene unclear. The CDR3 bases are TGTGCCAGCAGCCAGAGATCCTACAATGAGCAGTTCTTC. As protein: CASSQRSYNEQFF. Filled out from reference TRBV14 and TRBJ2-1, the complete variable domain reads EAGVTQFPSHSVIEKGQTVTLRCDPISGHDNLYWYRRVMGKEIKFLLHFVKESKQDESGMPNNRFLAERTGGTYSTLKVQPAELEDSGVYFCASSQRSYNEQFFGPGTRLTVL.